This is a list of T cell receptor beta chains from one sample in a study of cytotoxic CD8 clonotypes in ibrutinib-treated CLL. Sequencing used immunoSEQ multiplex PCR; TCRdb keeps in-frame clones, though not all of them. Of around 70,000 clones listed, approximately 80% are singletons. Sample: PBMCs, taken at disease progression, from a patient treated with ibrutinib. These receptors all stem from a human donor with chronic lymphocytic leukemia. The CDR3 runs from the conserved cysteine through the conserved F or W. A D gene is named only where the DNA matches it firmly. Only some rows state a clone size, as once, few, many or a class for expanded clones.

clone_size	d_call	v_call	j_call	cdr3_nt	cdr3_aa
-	-	TRBV4-1	TRBJ1-1	TGCGCCAGCAGCCGGCTCAGGTGGCTGAACACTGAAGCTTTCTTT	CASSRLRWLNTEAFF
-	TRBD1	TRBV29-1	TRBJ2-7	TGCAGCGCGGGACAGGGGCAATTCGAGCAGTACTTC	CSAGQGQFEQYF
-	-	TRBV4-1	TRBJ1-1	TGCGCCAGCAGCCTAGGACAAGAATTTAACACTGAAGCTTTCTTT	CASSLGQEFNTEAFF
once	-	TRBV5-1	TRBJ2-7	TGCGCCAGCAGGAACGGACAGACCTTCTACGAGCAGTACTTC	CASRNGQTFYEQYF
-	-	TRBV7-9	TRBJ2-1	TGTGCCAGCAGCTTAGGGTTAGCGGTTGAACCTAATGAGCAGTTCTTC	CASSLGLAVEPNEQFF
-	-	TRBV18	TRBJ1-2	TGTGCCAGCTCCCCTGGTCGGGAGCATTATGGCTACACCTTC	CASSPGREHYGYTF
-	TRBD1	TRBV7-9	TRBJ1-5	TGTGCCACCCAATCAACAGGGGATCAGCCCCAGCATTTT	CATQSTGDQPQHF
medium-sized	-	TRBV27	TRBJ2-2	TGTGCCAGCAATGGATACACCGGGGAGCTGTTTTTT	CASNGYTGELFF
-	-	TRBV20-1	TRBJ2-1	TGCAGTGCTAGTTCTCACAATGAGCAGTTCTTC	CSASSHNEQFF
-	TRBD1	TRBV18	TRBJ1-2	TGTGCCAGCTCACGGACAGGGTCTAACTATGGCTACACCTTC	CASSRTGSNYGYTF
-	-	TRBV6-1	TRBJ1-6	TGTGCCAGCAGTGAATATGTTTCTTCACCCCTCCACTTT	CASSEYVSSPLHF
-	TRBD2	TRBV12-5	TRBJ2-6	TGTGCTAGTGGTTTGGTACCGGCTAGCGGACCCCTAGGGTCTGGGGCCAACGTCCTGACTTTC	CASGLVPASGPLGSGANVLTF
-	TRBD2	TRBV5-1	TRBJ2-3	TGCGCCAGCAGCTTGCCTAGCGGGAGGGGGGATACGCAGTATTTT	CASSLPSGRGDTQYF
-	-	TRBV4-1	TRBJ1-5	TGCGCCAGCAGCCGCGGGGGGGGTAGCAATCAGCCCCAGCATTTT	CASSRGGGSNQPQHF
-	-	TRBV5-1	TRBJ2-5	TGCGCCAGCAGCCGGCTGGGTGAGGGGCCCTTACGGGAGACCCAGTACTTC	CASSRLGEGPLRETQYF
-	TRBD1	TRBV7-9	TRBJ1-5	TGTGCCAGCAGTTCAGGGGGGCAGCCCCAGCATTTT	CASSSGGQPQHF
-	TRBD1	TRBV18	TRBJ2-2	TGTGCCAGCTCACCCGGACAGGGGCCCGGGGAGCTGTTTTTT	CASSPGQGPGELFF
-	-	TRBV9	TRBJ2-3	TGTGCCAGCAGCGTATCTACGTCTGGCACAGATACGCAGTATTTT	CASSVSTSGTDTQYF